These 10 T cell receptor beta chains were sequenced from one sample in a study of T-cell reconstitution after alpha-beta-depleted transplantation in children. Unique molecular identifiers were built into the TCRbeta library. TCRdb redid the calling of the PCR reads with MiXCR, one entry per CDR3 protein. The sample records 500,000 to 650,000 distinct CDR3 sequences, roughly 13% being singletons. Sequences were derived from PBMCs, mostly from graft donor cells, sampled 360 days after TCRalphabeta/CD19-depleted stem cell transplant. These receptors all come from a male patient younger than 18 who had a stem cell transplant for acute myeloid leukemia, so the T cells may come from the graft donor.

This clonotype showed up just a few times. The CDR3 reads CASSLLGDMNTEAFF. CDR3 sequence (DNA): TGTGCCAGCAGTTTATTGGGCGACATGAACACTGAAGCTTTCTTT. V gene TRBV27 combines with J gene TRBJ1-1; D is unclear. Trimming removed 1 base at V and 0 bases at J, with 9 bases between. CDR3 size: 15 residues. Looked up from germline, CDR1 is MNHEY and CDR2 is SMNVEV (reference sequence).

The CDR3 reads CASSQDPELAGFTGELFF. For the CDR3, the DNA is TGCGCCAGCAGCCAAGATCCTGAGCTAGCGGGGTTCACCGGGGAGCTGTTTTTT. This chain joins TRBV4-3 and TRBJ2-2, with 9 positions matching TRBD2. The junction had 9 bases not matched to a gene; V was cut back by 0 bases and J by 4 bases. The CDR3 is 18 residues long. Germline CDR1 and CDR2: LGHNA and YSLEER.

The chain employs TRBV4-2 and TRBJ1-2; D gene uncertain. The CDR3 is 12 residues long. V lost 3 bases and J lost 7, with 9 bases in between. Germline-derived CDR1 and CDR2 are LGHNA and YNFKEQ. CDR3 sequence (DNA): TGTGCCAGCAGCCACCCCCTCGGTGGCTACACCTTC. Translated, it gives CASSHPLGGYTF.

This clonotype has a handful of counts. The chain's CDR3 is CASSLWSSNEQFF. The CDR3 nucleotides read TGTGCCAGCAGTTTGTGGTCTAGCAATGAGCAGTTCTTC. This chain connects TRBV27 to TRBJ2-1; the D is unclear. With 3 bases removed from V and 6 bases from J, the gap between germline ends came to 9 bases. CDR1 and CDR2 (germline): MNHEY, SMNVEV (reference sequence). CDR3 length: 13 residues.

V is TRBV20-1 and J is TRBJ1-2; D is undetermined. The ends were cut back, 6 bases at V and 0 bases at J, with 11 bases in the middle. The CDR3 has 13 amino acids. Germline values: CDR1 DFQATT, CDR2 SNEGSKA (reference sequence). The CDR3 reads CSAPTGANYGYTF. As DNA, the CDR3 is TGCAGTGCCCCGACGGGAGCTAACTATGGCTACACCTTC.

CDR3 in amino acids: CASSPDPLVDEQYF. Written as DNA, the CDR3 is TGTGCCAGCAGCCCCGACCCTTTGGTCGACGAGCAGTACTTC. This sequence joins TRBV28 and TRBJ2-7; D remains ambiguous. CDR1 and CDR2 from the germline V gene are MDHEN and SYDVKM. The CDR3 totals 14 residues. The ends were cut back, 6 bases at V and 5 bases at J, with 17 bases in the middle.

At least ten counts were recorded for this clonotype. V is TRBV6-1 and J is TRBJ1-1; 12 bases align to TRBD1. Germline CDR1 and CDR2: MNHNS and SASEGT. The CDR3 sequence is 17 residues long. V trimming: 7 bases; J trimming: 3 bases; junction bases outside the gene matches: 12. CDR3 bases: TGTGCCAGCACCAGAGGGGACAGGGGGCTTCGTTACACTGAAGCTTTCTTT. Protein: CASTRGDRGLRYTEAFF.

The V and J genes are TRBV7-6 and TRBJ2-7; no clear D. The CDR3 has 15 amino acids. Germline loops: CDR1 SGHVS, CDR2 FNYEAQ. V was clipped by 5 bases and J by 4 bases, with 18 bases between them. The CDR3 sequence: CASSPKTAAHYEQYF. In DNA form, the CDR3 reads TGTGCCAGCAGCCCGAAGACGGCGGCCCATTACGAGCAGTACTTC.

This clonotype was recorded at least ten times. The V call is TRBV27, the J call TRBJ2-3; TRBD2 might be the D (6 bases). The CDR3 sequence is 14 residues long. CDR1 MNHEY and CDR2 SMNVEV come from the germline V gene (reference sequence). The V and J ends lost 9 bases and 6 bases respectively, with 19 bases between them. The CDR3 nucleotides are TGTGCCAGATTTGTATTGAAGGGGAGGGATACGCAGTATTTT. It translates to CARFVLKGRDTQYF.

This chain connects TRBV28 to TRBJ2-5; TRBD1 agrees at 8 bases. With 3 bases clipped from V and 2 bases from J, the junction kept 14 bases outside the gene matches. Germline assignment: CDR1 MDHEN and CDR2 SYDVKM. CDR3 size: 18 residues. The CDR3 is CASSLRTGIIEPQETQYF. CDR3 sequence (DNA): TGTGCCAGCAGTTTGCGGACAGGGATCATCGAACCGCAAGAGACCCAGTACTTC.